The 25 T cell receptor beta chains below come from one sample, sequenced in a study of glioma-infiltrating T cells. Using RNA template, CDR3s of TCR alpha and beta were amplified with iRepertoire arm-PCR. Each CDR3 protein is one row after TCRdb ran MiXCR on the multiplex PCR reads. The sample contains 100,000 to 150,000 distinct CDR3 sequences, around 25% of which appear only once. Sample: glioma tissue, nonneoplastic brain tissue, or PBMCs (not recorded which). The receptor source for this set is a human donor with low-grade glioma or glioblastoma, undergoing nonglioma brain surgery, or in good health (not recorded which).

The sample holds a few counts of this clonotype. CDR3 region: CASSLRQSYGYTF. CDR3 DNA: TGTGCCAGCAGCCTCAGACAGAGCTATGGCTACACCTTC. This chain connects TRBV3-1 to TRBJ1-2, with D maybe TRBD1 (5 bases). Per the germline V gene, CDR1 is LGHDT and CDR2 is YNNKEL (reference sequence). The V gene lost 4 bases and the J gene lost 4 bases, with 10 bases spanning the gap. The CDR3 loop spans 13 amino acids. The full variable domain, completed using reference TRBV3-1 and TRBJ1-2, is DTAVSQTPKYLVTQMGNDKSIKCEQNLGHDTMYWYKQDSKKFLKIMFSYNNKELIINETVPNRFSPKSPDKAHLNLHINSLELGDSAVYFCASSLRQSYGYTFGSGTRLTVV.

In its sample, this clonotype was seen many times. The rearrangement uses TRBV6-1 and TRBJ2-1; TRBD1 is a possible D gene (5 bases). CDR1 is MNHNS, CDR2 SASEGT, per germline. This CDR3 has 14 residues. Between the trimmed V and J ends, which lost 5 bases and 9 bases, there was a span of 17 bases. In DNA, the CDR3 is TGTGCCAGCAGTCCCGATTGGCTGCAGGGTGAGCAGTTCTTC. Its protein is CASSPDWLQGEQFF.

As to this clonotype: Given a much more abundant clone one base away, this may be a read error. This chain joins TRBV6-5 and TRBJ2-5; 13 bases match TRBD2. The CDR3 extends over 17 amino acids. The ends lost 3 bases at V and 2 bases at J; junction bases unmatched: 6. The germline V gene has CDR1 MNHEY and CDR2 SVGAGI. The CDR3 region is CASSYRGLAGLQETQYF. CDR3 nucleotide sequence: TGTGCCAGCAGTTATCGGGGACTAGCGGGGCTACAAGAGACCCAGTACTTC.

The V and J genes are TRBV6-2 or TRBV6-3 and TRBJ1-1; TRBD1 matches at 11 bases. The CDR3 extends over 15 amino acids. Germline V gives CDR1 MNHEY, CDR2 SVGEGT. The trim removed 7 bases at V and 4 bases at J, leaving 8 bases unmatched. CDR3: CASTWTGGRRTEAFF. In DNA form, the CDR3 reads TGTGCCAGCACCTGGACAGGGGGCAGGCGCACTGAAGCTTTCTTT.

This clonotype has ten or more counts. The chain is built from TRBV28 and TRBJ1-1; TRBD1 is a possible D gene (5 bases). CDR3 length: 15 residues. Trimming shortened V by 5 bases and J by 1 base, and 14 bases separated the two germline ends. Germline V lookup: CDR1 MDHEN, CDR2 SYDVKM. CDR3 coding DNA: TGTGCCAGCAGTCCGTTGGGGCTGGGGAACACTGAAGCTTTCTTT. Translating gives CASSPLGLGNTEAFF.

The chain has TRBV12-3 or TRBV12-4 and TRBJ1-4; TRBD1 matches 7 bases. V gave up 5 bases and J gave up 5 bases; unmatched junction bases: 5. The CDR3 spans 14 residues. CDR3 nucleotide sequence: TGTGCCAGCAGTACGGGACAGCCGAATGAAAAACTGTTTTTT. Protein sequence: CASSTGQPNEKLFF.

This chain links TRBV7-2 with TRBJ2-5; tentatively, D is TRBD2 (6 bases). The CDR3 loop spans 15 amino acids. The ends were cut back, 9 bases at V and 5 bases at J, with 22 bases in the middle. Germline CDR1 reads SGHTA; CDR2 reads FQGNSA. Here the CDR3 DNA reads TGTGCCAGTCTGACGAGACGGGGGATGGGGGAGACCCAGTACTTC. Translated, it gives CASLTRRGMGETQYF.

The chain carries TRBV18 and TRBJ1-5, with 9 bases lining up with TRBD1. V gave up 4 bases and J gave up 7 bases; unmatched junction bases: 5. The CDR3 is 14 residues long. Germline CDR1 and CDR2: KGHSH and LQKENI. CDR3 sequence: CASSQTGGQQPQHF. The CDR3 nucleotides are TGTGCCAGCTCACAGACAGGGGGTCAGCAGCCCCAGCATTTT.

The V and J genes are TRBV6-6 and TRBJ2-3; no reliable D call. Germline assignment: CDR1 MNHNY and CDR2 SVGAGI (reference sequence). V lost 0 bases and J 10 bases, leaving 8 bases between the germline ends. The CDR3 sequence is 12 residues long. CDR3: CASSYSGGAQYF. DNA for the CDR3: TGTGCCAGCAGTTACTCGGGTGGAGCGCAGTATTTT.

On this clonotype itself: A much more abundant neighbour one base away suggests this may be a read error. The chain carries TRBV28 and TRBJ1-5; a weak D match, TRBD1 (6 bases). Germline CDR1 and CDR2: MDHEN and SYDVKM. The germline V and J ends were trimmed by 2 bases and 11 bases, with 25 bases remaining between them. This CDR3 contains 17 residues. The CDR3 DNA reads TGTGCCAGCAGTTTACCCCTTGGTGGGGGGGCCACTAGAGCCCAGCATTTT. Translating it yields CASSLPLGGGATRAQHF.

V and J are TRBV7-9 and TRBJ1-5; D unresolved. V lost 2 bases and J lost 5, with 4 bases in between. Germline-derived CDR1 and CDR2 are SEHNR and FQNEAQ (reference sequence). CDR3 length: 12 amino acids. The CDR3 nucleotides are TGTGCCAGCAGCTTAATCGATCAGCCCCAGCATTTT. Amino acids: CASSLIDQPQHF. Using reference TRBV7-9 and TRBJ1-5 for the parts outside the CDR3, the full variable domain is DTGVSQNPRHKITKRGQNVTFRCDPISEHNRLYWYRQTLGQGPEFLTYFQNEAQLEKSRLLSDRFSAERPKGSFSTLEIQRTEQGDSAMYLCASSLIDQPQHFGDGTRLSIL.

Concerning this clonotype itself: A read error may be the cause here, since a much bigger clone is one base away. The chain employs TRBV20-1 and TRBJ1-5, with D uncertain. V gave up 1 base and J gave up 3 bases, with 16 bases separating them. CDR3 length: 16 amino acids. Germline V gene sequence: CDR1 DFQATT, CDR2 SNEGSKA (reference sequence). The CDR3 DNA is TGCAGTGCTAGAGGGATTGCATGGCGTGACAATCAGCCCCAGCATTTT. It encodes CSARGIAWRDNQPQHF.

The CDR3 DNA sequence: TGCAGACGGGGGGGTGGCAAACGACCCTCATACGAGCAGTACGTC. This sequence encodes CRRGGGKRPSYEQYV. V and J are TRBV20-1 and TRBJ2-7, with TRBD2 matching 8 bases. This CDR3 has 15 residues. Germline CDR1 is DFQATT and CDR2 is SNEGSKA (reference sequence).

This clonotype has just a few counts. This rearrangement joins TRBV20-1 to TRBJ2-5; D possibly corresponds to TRBD2 (6 bases). The CDR3 covers 13 residues. Looked up from germline, CDR1 is DFQATT and CDR2 is SNEGSKA (reference sequence). Trimming removed 3 bases from V and 1 base from J, with 9 bases in between. The chain's CDR3 is CSARRGLQETQYF. DNA for the CDR3: TGCAGTGCTAGGAGGGGACTCCAAGAGACCCAGTACTTC.

This clonotype was seen more than once but under ten times. The V and J genes are TRBV2 and TRBJ2-2; D not resolved. Trimming pared 0 bases from V and 1 base from J, leaving 12 bases between. Germline CDR1 reads SNHLY; CDR2 reads FYNNEI. The CDR3 extends over 17 amino acids. CDR3 loop: CASSEAISDGNTGELFF. The CDR3, as DNA: TGTGCCAGCAGTGAAGCGATATCGGACGGGAACACCGGGGAGCTGTTTTTT. The full variable domain, with the rest looked up from reference TRBV2 and TRBJ2-2, is EPEVTQTPSHQVTQMGQEVILRCVPISNHLYFYWYRQILGQKVEFLVSFYNNEISEKSEIFDDQFSVERPDGSNFTLKIRSTKLEDSAMYFCASSEAISDGNTGELFFGEGSRLTVL.

As for this clonotype: This could be a read error, since a much larger clone is one nucleotide away. The J gene is TRBJ1-3, the V gene TRBV6-2 or TRBV6-3; D not certain. The germline V gene has CDR1 MNHEY and CDR2 SVGEGT. The CDR3 contains 14 residues. The CDR3 nucleotides read TGTGCCAGCAGTGCAGTGCTCTCTGGAAACGCCATATATTTT. Amino acid sequence: CASSAVLSGNAIYF.

This clonotype came up a few times. This chain joins TRBV7-9 and TRBJ2-3; D gene uncertain. V was shortened by 5 bases and J by 2 bases, with 11 bases between the two germline ends. Germline-derived CDR1 and CDR2 are SEHNR and FQNEAQ (reference sequence). The length of the CDR3 is 14 residues. DNA for the CDR3: TGTGCCAGCAGCCCCGACTTCACCACAGATACGCAGTATTTT. Residues: CASSPDFTTDTQYF.

In its sample, this clonotype was seen a few times. CDR3 sequence (DNA): TGTGCCAGCAGCTTTCTCACAGGGGGTAGCGAGCAGTACGTC. Translating it yields CASSFLTGGSEQYV. The chain couples TRBV7-8 to TRBJ2-7, with 8 positions matching TRBD1. V was pared by 3 bases and J by 6 bases, with 7 bases of the junction left unmatched. This CDR3 is built from 14 residues. From germline, CDR1 is SGHVS and CDR2 FQNEAQ.

J is TRBJ1-2 and V is TRBV28, with 7 positions matching TRBD1. Germline V gives CDR1 MDHEN, CDR2 SYDVKM. This CDR3 has 13 amino acids. V dropped 8 bases and J dropped 1; count of bases not matched to a gene: 4. The chain's CDR3 is CASGDSLNYGYTF. CDR3 DNA sequence: TGTGCCAGCGGGGACAGCCTTAACTATGGCTACACCTTC.

This clonotype was recorded many times. V and J are TRBV20-1 and TRBJ1-5, with a possible D match to TRBD1 (5 bases). V was trimmed by 4 bases and J by 1 base, leaving 14 bases between them. Germline V lookup: CDR1 DFQATT, CDR2 SNEGSKA (reference sequence). This CDR3 contains 15 residues. The CDR3 DNA reads TGCAGTGCTACAGCCGGGGGGAACAGCAATCAGCCCCAGCATTTT. Its protein product is CSATAGGNSNQPQHF.

This clonotype has at least ten counts. The rearrangement uses TRBV7-9 and TRBJ1-1; 9 nucleotides match TRBD1. The CDR3 length is 16 residues. Trimming removed 5 bases from V and 1 base from J; junction bases left unmatched: 8. Germline assignment: CDR1 SEHNR and CDR2 FQNEAQ (reference sequence). CDR3 in amino acids: CASSAGQGRGNTEAFF. Written as DNA, the CDR3 is TGTGCCAGCAGCGCTGGACAGGGGCGGGGGAACACTGAAGCTTTCTTT.

This clonotype was seen a handful of times. The chain couples TRBV5-4 to TRBJ2-5; tentative D call: TRBD2 (6 bases). This CDR3 is 16 amino acids long. The germline V and J ends were trimmed by 0 bases and 2 bases, with 14 bases remaining between them. Germline values: CDR1 SGHNT, CDR2 YYREEE (reference sequence). For the CDR3, the DNA is TGTGCCAGCAGCTTGGGGGAGGTCAGCGTTCAAGAGACCCAGTACTTC. The encoded protein is CASSLGEVSVQETQYF.

The CDR3 protein is CASLVRRTDTQYF. CDR3 coding DNA: TGTGCCAGCCTCGTTAGGCGTACAGATACGCAGTATTTT. This rearrangement joins TRBV2 to TRBJ2-3; unclear D gene. The ends were cut back, 8 bases at V and 3 bases at J, with 12 bases in the middle. Germline V gene lookup returns CDR1 SNHLY and CDR2 FYNNEI. The CDR3 contains 13 residues.

This clonotype was counted a few times. The junction and the germline gene differ at one end; a read error may be behind it. The chain carries TRBV7-2 and TRBJ2-3, with D perhaps matching TRBD1 (5 bases). The closer fit of TRBJ1-5 to the DNA end suggests the J call may be wrong. Germline V lookup: CDR1 SGHTA, CDR2 FQGNSA. The CDR3 sequence is 17 residues long. The CDR3 DNA is TGTGCCAGCAGCGTAGCGATAGGGCGGGGGTCCACAGATACGCAGCATTTT. Translating gives CASSVAIGRGSTDTQHF.

The chain couples TRBV6-1 to TRBJ2-3, with D perhaps matching TRBD2 (5 bases). CDR1 is MNHNS and CDR2 is SASEGT in the germline V gene. This CDR3 is 14 amino acids long. V gave up 8 bases and J gave up 2 bases, with 14 bases separating them. This CDR3 is CASLRTFATDTQYF. The CDR3 DNA sequence: TGTGCCAGCTTGCGGACTTTTGCCACAGATACGCAGTATTTT.